This is a list of T cell receptor beta chains from one sample in a study of blood T cell repertoires in COVID-19. Using immunoSEQ multiplex PCR, the repertoire was profiled, and TCRdb retains in-frame clones only, with some absent. The table includes nearly 55,000 clones, roughly nine tenths detected once. Sequences were obtained from peripheral blood. The receptors here all came from a woman in her sixties with active or convalescent COVID-19. The CDR3 runs from the conserved cysteine through the conserved F or W. The D gene is left open where the match is weak. The size entry is marked missing in some rows and otherwise reads once, few, many or a size class.

NA	NA	TRBJ1-5	TRBV6-6	CASSLPGYQPQHF	TGTGCCAGCAGTTTACCCGGGTATCAGCCCCAGCATTTT
NA	TRBD1	TRBJ1-3	TRBV30	CVWTGDHSGNTIYF	TGTGTCTGGACAGGGGACCACTCTGGAAACACCATATATTTT
NA	NA	TRBJ2-1	TRBV28	CASSLTGSYNEQFF	TGTGCCAGCAGTTTAACAGGGTCCTACAATGAGCAGTTCTTC
NA	NA	TRBJ1-3	TRBV28	CASSSQAYSGNTIYF	TGTGCCAGCAGTTCCCAGGCTTACTCTGGAAACACCATATATTTT
NA	NA	TRBJ1-5	TRBV18	CASSVETDQPQHF	TGTGCCAGCTCAGTTGAGACAGATCAGCCCCAGCATTTT
NA	NA	TRBJ1-2	TRBV18	CASSQQITNYGYTF	TGTGCCAGCTCACAACAGATTACCAACTATGGCTACACCTTC
NA	TRBD1	TRBJ1-2	TRBV28	CASSTTGRWYGYTF	TGTGCCAGCAGCACGACAGGGCGGTGGTATGGCTACACCTTC
once	NA	TRBJ2-7	TRBV20-1	CSARSSLEQYF	TGCAGTGCTAGATCCTCACTCGAGCAGTACTTC
NA	TRBD2	TRBJ2-1	TRBV7-2	CASSFGGRAGEQFF	TGTGCCAGCAGCTTTGGCGGGAGGGCCGGTGAGCAGTTCTTC
NA	TRBD1	TRBJ2-2	TRBV7-9	CASSQGQKSNTGELFF	TGTGCCAGCAGCCAGGGACAGAAGTCGAACACCGGGGAGCTGTTTTTT
NA	TRBD1	TRBJ1-5	TRBV6-2/TRBV6-3	CASSYSGSLLGQGKSNQPQHF	TGTGCCAGCAGTTACTCGGGGTCCCTTTTGGGACAGGGAAAAAGCAATCAGCCCCAGCATTTT
NA	TRBD1	TRBJ2-2	TRBV10-3	CAIKTGTGELFF	TGTGCCATCAAGACAGGGACCGGGGAGCTGTTTTTT
NA	NA	TRBJ2-7	TRBV6-5	CASSSPTYEQYF	TGTGCCAGCAGTTCCCCAACCTACGAGCAGTACTTC
once	NA	TRBJ1-1	TRBV28	CASSFWQNEAFF	TGTGCCAGCAGTTTTTGGCAGAATGAAGCTTTCTTT
NA	NA	TRBJ1-2	TRBV7-3	CATKTGPVNYGYTF	TGTGCCACTAAAACAGGTCCCGTTAACTATGGCTACACCTTC
NA	TRBD2	TRBJ2-3	TRBV7-6	CASSLAEREGRGAQYF	TGTGCCAGCAGCTTAGCCGAGCGGGAGGGCCGAGGGGCGCAGTATTTT
NA	TRBD2	TRBJ2-7	TRBV20-1	CSASRGLADSSYEQYF	TGCAGTGCTAGTAGAGGACTAGCGGATTCTTCCTACGAGCAGTACTTC
NA	NA	TRBJ1-1	TRBV13	CASSSDTYTEAFF	TGTGCCAGCAGCTCCGACACCTACACTGAAGCTTTCTTT
NA	TRBD2	TRBJ2-1	TRBV29-1	CSVVGLAGDSYISEQFF	TGCAGCGTTGTCGGACTAGCGGGAGATTCCTACATCAGTGAGCAGTTCTTC
NA	NA	TRBJ2-7	TRBV12-3/TRBV12-4	CASSLSQGYEQYF	TGTGCCAGCAGTTTAAGTCAGGGATACGAGCAGTACTTC
NA	NA	TRBJ1-3	TRBV10-3	CAISESLRERNTIYF	TGTGCCATCAGTGAGTCATTACGGGAAAGGAACACCATATATTTT
NA	NA	TRBJ2-3	TRBV24-1	CATSDPTPDFTDTQYF	TGTGCCACCAGTGATCCCACTCCGGACTTCACAGATACGCAGTATTTT
NA	NA	TRBJ2-1	TRBV29-1	CSGRYRGGYNEQFF	TGCAGCGGGCGATACAGGGGGGGATACAATGAGCAGTTCTTC
NA	NA	TRBJ1-1	TRBV9	CASSVGGAMNTEAFF	TGTGCCAGCAGCGTAGGGGGAGCGATGAACACTGAAGCTTTCTTT
few	NA	TRBJ1-1	TRBV30	CAWILNTEAFF	TGTGCCTGGATTCTAAACACTGAAGCTTTCTTT
NA	TRBD1	TRBJ1-6	TRBV27	CASSLPRQGISNSPLHF	TGTGCCAGCAGTTTACCCCGACAGGGTATCTCCAATTCACCCCTCCACTTT
once	NA	TRBJ1-2	TRBV25-1	CASSEYGDVNYGYTF	TGTGCCAGCAGTGAATACGGAGATGTTAACTATGGCTACACCTTC
NA	NA	TRBJ1-1	TRBV24-1	CATSDPAQENTEAFF	TGTGCCACCAGTGATCCAGCCCAGGAGAACACTGAAGCTTTCTTT
NA	NA	TRBJ2-7	TRBV5-4	CASSQTTGTWDEQYF	TGTGCCAGCAGCCAAACTACAGGGACGTGGGACGAGCAGTACTTC
NA	NA	TRBJ2-5	TRBV24-1	CATSDFQETQYF	TGTGCCACCAGTGACTTTCAAGAGACCCAGTACTTC
NA	NA	TRBJ1-1	TRBV29-1	CSVGRRLGTEAFF	TGCAGCGTTGGCCGCAGGTTGGGCACTGAAGCTTTCTTT
NA	NA	TRBJ2-5	TRBV9	CASSKLGWETQYF	TGTGCCAGCAGCAAACTAGGTTGGGAGACCCAGTACTTC
NA	TRBD2	TRBJ2-6	TRBV6-5	CASSGGLSGANVLTF	TGTGCCAGTAGCGGGGGCCTCTCTGGGGCCAACGTCCTGACTTTC
NA	NA	TRBJ1-2	TRBV5-1	CASSLDGRGYGYTF	TGCGCCAGCAGCTTGGATGGGAGGGGCTATGGCTACACCTTC
NA	TRBD1	TRBJ1-2	TRBV12-5	CASGRQGSSYGYTF	TGTGCTAGTGGTAGACAGGGTTCGAGCTATGGCTACACCTTC
NA	TRBD1	TRBJ2-1	TRBV4-1	CASSQDEAGQGFNEQFF	TGCGCCAGCAGCCAAGATGAGGCGGGACAGGGCTTCAATGAGCAGTTCTTC
NA	NA	TRBJ1-1	TRBV29-1	CSDAEGPEAFF	TGCAGCGACGCGGAGGGCCCTGAAGCTTTCTTT
NA	NA	TRBJ2-3	TRBV4-1	CASSQEGGNTDTQYF	TGCGCCAGCAGCCAAGAGGGCGGGAACACAGATACGCAGTATTTT
NA	TRBD2	TRBJ2-7	TRBV15	CATSPFGGVTYEQYF	TGTGCCACCAGCCCCTTTGGGGGGGTCACCTACGAGCAGTACTTC
NA	TRBD1	TRBJ1-2	TRBV28	CASRGDRVGYGYTF	TGTGCCAGCAGGGGGGACAGGGTCGGCTATGGCTACACCTTC
NA	NA	TRBJ1-6	TRBV9	CASSALPRPPETALNSPLHF	TGTGCCAGCAGCGCGTTGCCCCGGCCACCTGAAACAGCCCTAAATTCACCCCTCCACTTT
NA	TRBD1	TRBJ2-5	TRBV28	CASRVPGQGSGETQYF	TGTGCCAGCAGGGTCCCGGGACAGGGATCCGGGGAGACCCAGTACTTC